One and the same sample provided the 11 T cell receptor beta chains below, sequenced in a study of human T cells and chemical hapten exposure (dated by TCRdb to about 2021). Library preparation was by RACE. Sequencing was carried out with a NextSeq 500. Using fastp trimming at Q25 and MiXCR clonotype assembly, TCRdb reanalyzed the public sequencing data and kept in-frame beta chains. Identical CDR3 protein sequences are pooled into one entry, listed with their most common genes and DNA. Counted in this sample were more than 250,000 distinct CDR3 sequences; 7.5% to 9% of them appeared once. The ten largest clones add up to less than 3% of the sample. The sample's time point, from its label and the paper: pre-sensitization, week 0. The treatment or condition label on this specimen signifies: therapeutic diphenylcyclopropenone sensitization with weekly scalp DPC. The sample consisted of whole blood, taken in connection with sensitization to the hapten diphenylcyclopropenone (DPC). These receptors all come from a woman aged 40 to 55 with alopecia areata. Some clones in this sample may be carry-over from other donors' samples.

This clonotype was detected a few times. The CDR3 spells CSALRTSGTYEQYF. The CDR3 DNA reads TGCAGTGCTCTGAGGACTAGCGGGACCTACGAGCAGTACTTC. The V and J genes are TRBV20-1 and TRBJ2-7; 12 positions match TRBD2. This CDR3 contains 14 residues. J gave up 2 bases and V 5 bases, and 4 bases lay outside the gene matches. Germline CDR1 is DFQATT and CDR2 is SNEGSKA (reference sequence).

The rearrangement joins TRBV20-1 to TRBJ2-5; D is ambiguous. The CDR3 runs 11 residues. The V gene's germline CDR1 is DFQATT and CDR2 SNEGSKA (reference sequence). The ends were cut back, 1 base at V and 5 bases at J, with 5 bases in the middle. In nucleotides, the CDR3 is TGCAGTGCTAGAGCTGTGGAGACCCAGTACTTC. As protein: CSARAVETQYF.

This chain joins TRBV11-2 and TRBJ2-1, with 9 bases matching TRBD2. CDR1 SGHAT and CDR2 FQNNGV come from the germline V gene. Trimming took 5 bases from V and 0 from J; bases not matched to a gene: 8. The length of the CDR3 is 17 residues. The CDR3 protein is CASSPRQTSGSYNEQFF. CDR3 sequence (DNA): TGTGCCAGCAGCCCGAGACAGACTAGCGGCTCCTACAATGAGCAGTTCTTC.

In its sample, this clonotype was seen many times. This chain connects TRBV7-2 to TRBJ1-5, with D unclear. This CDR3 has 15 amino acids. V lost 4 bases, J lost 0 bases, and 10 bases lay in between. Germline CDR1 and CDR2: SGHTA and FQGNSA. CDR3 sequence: CASSWRADSNQPQHF. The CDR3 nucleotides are TGTGCCAGCAGCTGGCGGGCGGATAGCAATCAGCCCCAGCATTTT.

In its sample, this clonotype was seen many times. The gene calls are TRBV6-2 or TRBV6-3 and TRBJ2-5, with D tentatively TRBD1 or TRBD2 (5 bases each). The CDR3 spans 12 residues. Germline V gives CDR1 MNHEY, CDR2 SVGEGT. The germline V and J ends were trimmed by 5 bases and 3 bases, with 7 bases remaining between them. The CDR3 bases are TGTGCCAGCAGTGGGACGGAAGAGACCCAGTACTTC. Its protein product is CASSGTEETQYF.

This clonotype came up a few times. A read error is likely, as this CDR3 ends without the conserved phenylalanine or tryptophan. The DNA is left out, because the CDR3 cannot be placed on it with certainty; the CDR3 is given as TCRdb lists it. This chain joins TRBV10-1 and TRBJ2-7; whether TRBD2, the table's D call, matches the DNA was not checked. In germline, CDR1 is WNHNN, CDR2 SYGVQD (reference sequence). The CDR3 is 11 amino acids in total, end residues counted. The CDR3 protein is CASIEGIGRML.

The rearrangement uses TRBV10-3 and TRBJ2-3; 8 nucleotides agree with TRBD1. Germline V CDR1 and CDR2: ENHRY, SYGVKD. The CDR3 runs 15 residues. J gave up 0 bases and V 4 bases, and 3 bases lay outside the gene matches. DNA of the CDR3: TGTGCCATCAGTGGCCGACAGGGGAGCACAGATACGCAGTATTTT. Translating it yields CAISGRQGSTDTQYF.

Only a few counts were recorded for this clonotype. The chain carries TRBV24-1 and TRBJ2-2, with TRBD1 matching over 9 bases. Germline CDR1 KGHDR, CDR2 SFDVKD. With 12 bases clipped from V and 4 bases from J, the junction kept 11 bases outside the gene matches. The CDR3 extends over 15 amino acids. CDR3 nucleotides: TGTGCCGCCACCACCGGGACAGGGATCACCGGGGAGCTGTTTTTT. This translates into CAATTGTGITGELFF.

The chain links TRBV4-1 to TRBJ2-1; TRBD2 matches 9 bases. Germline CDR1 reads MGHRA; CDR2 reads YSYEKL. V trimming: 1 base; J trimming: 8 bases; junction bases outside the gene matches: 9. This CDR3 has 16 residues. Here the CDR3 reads CASSQGFVAGEHEQFF. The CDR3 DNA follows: TGCGCCAGCAGCCAAGGTTTCGTAGCGGGAGAACATGAGCAGTTCTTC.

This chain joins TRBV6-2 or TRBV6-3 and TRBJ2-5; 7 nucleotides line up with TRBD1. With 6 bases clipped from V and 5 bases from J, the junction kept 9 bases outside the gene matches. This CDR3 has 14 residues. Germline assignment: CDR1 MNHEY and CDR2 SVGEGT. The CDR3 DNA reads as TGTGCCAGCAGCGATCGGACAGGCGGCGAGACCCAGTACTTC. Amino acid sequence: CASSDRTGGETQYF.

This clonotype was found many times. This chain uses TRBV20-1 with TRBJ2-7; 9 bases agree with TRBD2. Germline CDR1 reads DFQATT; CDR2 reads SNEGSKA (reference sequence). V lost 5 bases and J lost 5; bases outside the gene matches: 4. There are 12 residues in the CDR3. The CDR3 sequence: CSASAGGHEQYF. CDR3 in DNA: TGCAGTGCTTCGGCGGGGGGGCACGAGCAGTACTTC.